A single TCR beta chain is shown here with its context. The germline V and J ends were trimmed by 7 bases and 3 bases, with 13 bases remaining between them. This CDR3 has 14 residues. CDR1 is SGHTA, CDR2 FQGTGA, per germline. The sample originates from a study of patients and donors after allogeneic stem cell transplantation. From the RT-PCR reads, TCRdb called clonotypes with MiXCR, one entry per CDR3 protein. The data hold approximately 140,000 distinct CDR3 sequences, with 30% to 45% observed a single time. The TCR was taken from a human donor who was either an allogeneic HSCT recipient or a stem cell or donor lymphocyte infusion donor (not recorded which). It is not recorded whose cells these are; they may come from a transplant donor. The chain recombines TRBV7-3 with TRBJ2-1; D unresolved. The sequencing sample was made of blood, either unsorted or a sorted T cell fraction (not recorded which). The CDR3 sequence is CASKPFGLYNEQFF. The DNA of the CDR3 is TGTGCCAGCAAACCTTTCGGCCTCTACAATGAGCAGTTCTTC.